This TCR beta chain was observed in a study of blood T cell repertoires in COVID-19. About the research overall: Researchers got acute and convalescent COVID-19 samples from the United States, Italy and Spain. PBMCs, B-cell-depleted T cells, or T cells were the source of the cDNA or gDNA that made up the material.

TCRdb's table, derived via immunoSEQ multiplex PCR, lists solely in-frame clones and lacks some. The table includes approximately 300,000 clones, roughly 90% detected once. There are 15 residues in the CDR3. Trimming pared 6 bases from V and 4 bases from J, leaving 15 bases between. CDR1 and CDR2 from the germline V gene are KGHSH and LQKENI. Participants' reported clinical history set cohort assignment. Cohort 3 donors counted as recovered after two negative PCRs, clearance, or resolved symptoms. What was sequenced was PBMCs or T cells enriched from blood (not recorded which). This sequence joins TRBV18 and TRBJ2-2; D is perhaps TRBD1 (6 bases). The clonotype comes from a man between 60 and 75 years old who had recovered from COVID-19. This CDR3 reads CASSLSKGGTGELFF. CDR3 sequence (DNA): TGTGCCAGCTCCCTAAGCAAAGGGGGCACCGGGGAGCTGTTTTTT.